The 6 T cell receptor beta chains below all came from one sample that was sequenced in a study of cytomegalovirus exposure and HLA in healthy donors. Primers included in the PCR were 60 Vbeta and 13 Jbeta primers. Method: immunoSEQ multiplex PCR; TCRdb's copy keeps in-frame clones and lacks some. The sample lists around 140,000 clones; about 74% were seen once. The sample consisted of PBMCs. The origin of the receptors is a middle-aged man in good health and CMV-seropositive.

The chain uses TRBV6-6 and TRBJ2-7; D is undetermined. Germline V gene data show CDR1 as MNHNY and CDR2 as SVGAGI (reference sequence). V shed 4 bases and J shed 0 bases, with 7 bases lying between them. The CDR3 runs to 13 residues. CDR3 bases: TGTGCCAGCAGTTGGGCAGACTCCTACGAGCAGTACTTC. Protein product: CASSWADSYEQYF.

This chain connects TRBV5-1 to TRBJ2-5; 10 bases fit TRBD1. This CDR3 contains 15 residues. Trimming took 4 bases from V and 5 from J; bases not matched to a gene: 8. The germline gives CDR1 SGHRS, CDR2 YFSETQ. The chain's CDR3 is CASSTQTGGWETQYF. DNA of the CDR3: TGCGCCAGCAGCACCCAGACAGGGGGCTGGGAGACCCAGTACTTC.

This chain links TRBV4-1 with TRBJ1-3; D ambiguous. This CDR3 region has 14 residues. V gave up 0 bases and J gave up 5 bases, with 8 bases separating them. CDR1 and CDR2 from the germline V gene are MGHRA and YSYEKL. CDR3 in amino acids: CASSQEGGRNTIYF. The CDR3 DNA is TGCGCCAGCAGCCAAGAGGGAGGTAGAAACACCATATATTTT.

This chain connects TRBV7-2 to TRBJ2-1; D is undetermined. CDR1 is SGHTA and CDR2 is FQGNSA in the germline V gene. The CDR3 loop spans 11 amino acids. Trimming took 1 base from V and 10 from J, leaving 5 bases between them. The CDR3 bases are TGTGCCAGCAGCTTAGTGGAGGAGCAGTTCTTC. Protein product: CASSLVEEQFF.

This clone has only one observation. The chain carries TRBV7-9 and TRBJ2-7; TRBD2 is a possible D gene (5 bases). V lost 1 base, J lost 6 bases, and 13 bases lay in between. CDR3 size: 14 residues. Per germline, CDR1 SEHNR and CDR2 FQNEAQ (reference sequence). CDR3 loop: CASSLGIGRGEQYF. Written as DNA, the CDR3 is TGTGCCAGCAGCTTAGGTATAGGGAGAGGCGAGCAGTACTTC.

The chain combines TRBV5-4 with TRBJ2-7; a weak D match, TRBD1 (5 bases). The CDR3 totals 14 residues. V was shortened by 0 bases and J by 2 bases, with 9 bases between the two germline ends. Germline V lookup: CDR1 SGHNT, CDR2 YYREEE (reference sequence). As DNA, the CDR3 is TGTGCCAGCAGCTTGGCACAGGACCCCTACGAGCAGTACTTC. This codes for CASSLAQDPYEQYF.